Only a few counts were recorded for the clone carrying this TCR beta chain. Antigen: not known. Investigators excluded patients with uncontrolled infection, other autoimmune disease, pregnancy or lactation. The record originates from a study of T cells in Graves' hyperthyroidism and ophthalmopathy. Study-wide context: Peripheral blood sampling occurred at initial diagnosis, before any treatment.

Amplified TCR beta CDR3 regions derived from RNA transcripts. A set of HTBI primers served as the primers for a first-round RT-PCR of the TCR CDR3. TCRdb called the multiplex PCR reads again in MiXCR, with one record for every CDR3 protein. The sample has about 400,000 distinct CDR3 sequences, over 12% seen once. Broader study findings: Ophthalmopathy and stable hyperthyroidism were separated by a 13 V-J model.

The ends lost 0 bases at V and 8 bases at J; junction bases unmatched: 4. CDR1 is SGHRS, CDR2 YFSETQ, per germline. The CDR3 has 13 residues. This receptor was obtained from a man between 45 and 60 years old with Graves' ophthalmopathy. This chain joins TRBV5-1 and TRBJ1-1; 7 positions agree with TRBD1. Sequenced: blood. CDR3 loop: CASSLARDSEAFF. CDR3 sequence (DNA): TGCGCCAGCAGCTTGGCCCGGGACAGCGAAGCTTTCTTT.